A single sample is the source of the 9 T cell receptor beta chains below, sequenced in a study of T cells in Graves' hyperthyroidism and ophthalmopathy. Regions amplified from RNA transcripts were the TCR beta CDR3 regions. HTBI primers drove first-round RT-PCR of the TCR CDR3. TCRdb re-analysed the multiplex PCR reads in MiXCR, keeping a single row per CDR3 protein. In the table there are approximately 530,000 distinct CDR3 sequences, over 15% of which are singletons. Sequencing was carried out using blood. These receptors all come from a young woman with Graves' hyperthyroidism.

As concerns this clonotype: Germline and junction disagree at one end, which may indicate a read error. The chain recombines TRBV12-3 or TRBV12-4 with TRBJ2-6, with 12 positions matching TRBD2. The CDR3 loop spans 13 amino acids. The CDR3 reads CASGQTSGGLESF. The CDR3 region has the DNA TGTGCCAGCGGTCAGACTAGCGGGGGCCTAGAATCTTTC.

This CDR3 reads CASSSRRSRAREQFF. DNA for the CDR3: TGTGCCAGCAGCTCCCGGAGATCCCGGGCTAGGGAGCAGTTCTTC. The rearrangement uses TRBV13 and TRBJ2-1; no firm D call. Trimming cost V 4 bases and J 10 bases, with 20 bases left between them. The CDR3 spans 15 residues. Germline loops: CDR1 PRHDT, CDR2 FYEKMQ (reference sequence).

The chain recombines TRBV10-2 with TRBJ1-1; D is perhaps TRBD1 (5 bases). There are 15 residues in the CDR3. V was clipped by 7 bases and J by 1 base, with 16 bases between them. Germline CDR1 reads WSHSY; CDR2 reads SAAADI. In DNA form, the CDR3 reads TGCGCCAGCATGTGGGTGGCGACAGCGAACACTGAAGCTTTCTTT. This encodes CASMWVATANTEAFF.

This clonotype appeared many times. The chain joins TRBV27 to TRBJ2-7; no definite D call. CDR1 MNHEY and CDR2 SMNVEV come from the germline V gene (reference sequence). The CDR3 has 13 residues. Trimming shortened V by 5 bases and J by 2 bases, and 10 bases separated the two germline ends. The CDR3 sequence is CASSDHPPYEQYF. CDR3 nucleotide sequence: TGTGCCAGCAGTGATCACCCCCCCTACGAGCAGTACTTC.

The CDR3 coding sequence is TGTGCCAGCAGTTCACTAGCGGGAGGACTCATCGCAGATACGCAGTATTTT. The encoded protein is CASSSLAGGLIADTQYF. The chain couples TRBV28 to TRBJ2-3; TRBD2 aligns across 12 bases. The germline V gene encodes CDR1 MDHEN and CDR2 SYDVKM. V gave up 4 bases and J gave up 4 bases; unmatched junction bases: 9. The CDR3 loop spans 17 amino acids.

This clonotype was observed at least ten times. This sequence joins TRBV12-3 or TRBV12-4 and TRBJ1-5, with no clear D. Trimming shortened V by 5 bases and J by 1 base, and 3 bases separated the two germline ends. This CDR3 region has 12 residues. The CDR3 DNA is TGTGCCAGCAGTAGAAGCAATCAGCCCCAGCATTTT. It codes for CASSRSNQPQHF.

This clonotype has a count of ten or more. This chain joins TRBV6-1 and TRBJ2-2, with D maybe TRBD2 (5 bases). Per germline, CDR1 MNHNS and CDR2 SASEGT. This CDR3 has 15 amino acids. Trimming took off 3 bases at V and 4 bases at J, with 12 bases between the two ends. The CDR3 sequence: CASSDEGESTGELFF. CDR3 nucleotide sequence: TGTGCCAGCAGTGACGAGGGAGAGAGCACCGGGGAGCTGTTTTTT.

This clonotype came up many times. The chain combines TRBV28 with TRBJ2-7; TRBD1 matches at 7 bases. This CDR3 region has 15 residues. Germline V gene lookup returns CDR1 MDHEN and CDR2 SYDVKM. The V gene end was trimmed by 3 bases and the J gene end by 4 bases; junction bases not matched to a gene: 9. The CDR3 is CASSLFPDRPYEQYF. CDR3 DNA: TGTGCCAGCAGTTTGTTCCCGGACAGGCCATACGAGCAGTACTTC.

The chain joins TRBV27 to TRBJ2-1, with D maybe TRBD1 (6 bases). V gave up 2 bases and J gave up 6 bases, with 11 bases separating them. The CDR3 contains 14 residues. The germline V gene has CDR1 MNHEY and CDR2 SMNVEV (reference sequence). For the CDR3, the DNA is TGTGCCAGCAGTTTAAGGGGGTCAGGCAATGAGCAGTTCTTC. It codes for CASSLRGSGNEQFF.